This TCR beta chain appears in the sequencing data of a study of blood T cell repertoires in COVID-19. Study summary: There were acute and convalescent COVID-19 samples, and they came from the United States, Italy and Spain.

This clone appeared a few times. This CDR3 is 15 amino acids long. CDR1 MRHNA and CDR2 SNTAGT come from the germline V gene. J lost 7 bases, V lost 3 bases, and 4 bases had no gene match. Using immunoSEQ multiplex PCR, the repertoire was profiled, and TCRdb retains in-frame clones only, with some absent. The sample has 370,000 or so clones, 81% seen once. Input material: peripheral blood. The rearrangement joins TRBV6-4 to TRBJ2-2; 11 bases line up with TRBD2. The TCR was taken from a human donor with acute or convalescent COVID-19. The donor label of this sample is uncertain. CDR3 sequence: CASSETSGGSGELFF. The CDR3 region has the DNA TGTGCCAGCAGTGAAACTAGCGGGGGCAGCGGGGAGCTGTTTTTT.